Following are 30 T cell receptor beta chains from one sample sequenced in a study of T cell repertoires in cytomegalovirus infection. One entry per CDR3 protein, called by TCRdb with MiXCR from the reads. The sample carries around 360,000 distinct CDR3 sequences, about 35% recorded once. The antigens of these receptors remain unknown. This material consisted of cultured PBMCs, taken from culture after CMV antigen stimulation. Source of these receptors: a human donor in good health (CMV status not recorded). Some clones in this sample may be carry-over from other donors' samples.

V and J are TRBV6-2 or TRBV6-3 and TRBJ2-7; maybe TRBD2 (6 bases). Germline CDR1 MNHEY, CDR2 SVGEGT. This CDR3 has 13 amino acids. V lost 3 bases and J 1 base, leaving 7 bases between the germline ends. CDR3 in DNA: TGTGCCAGCAGTTATGCGGGGTCCTACGAGCAGTACGTC. It is translated as CASSYAGSYEQYV.

The sample holds a few counts of this clonotype. This rearrangement joins TRBV7-2 to TRBJ2-1; TRBD2 aligns across 8 bases. Germline CDR1 and CDR2: SGHTA and FQGNSA. The CDR3 consists of 16 residues. Trimming removed 5 bases from V and 3 bases from J; junction bases left unmatched: 9. CDR3 loop: CASSLLPAGDYNEQFF. The CDR3 DNA follows: TGTGCCAGCAGCCTCCTGCCAGCGGGGGACTACAATGAGCAGTTCTTC.

This clonotype was seen more than once but under ten times. The chain recombines TRBV4-1 with TRBJ1-4; D possibly corresponds to TRBD1 (5 bases). Germline V gene data show CDR1 as MGHRA and CDR2 as YSYEKL. The CDR3 is 15 amino acids. Trimming stripped 1 base from V and 4 bases from J, with 10 bases between. Here the CDR3 DNA reads TGCGCCAGCAGCCAAGTGGGGGGAATTAATGAAAAACTGTTTTTT. It codes for CASSQVGGINEKLFF.

The rearrangement uses TRBV19 and TRBJ2-2; D may match TRBD1 or TRBD2 (6 bases each). Germline CDR1 is LNHDA and CDR2 is SQIVND (reference sequence). CDR3 length equals 14 residues. V was trimmed by 7 bases and J by 5 bases, leaving 14 bases between them. The CDR3 DNA reads as TGTGCCAGTACTAGGGGGGAAACAACCGGGGAGCTGTTTTTT. Protein product: CASTRGETTGELFF.

The V gene is TRBV11-2, the J gene TRBJ2-7; perhaps TRBD2 as D (5 bases). The V end was cut by 3 bases, the J end by 1 base, with 10 bases between. This CDR3 has 14 residues. From germline, CDR1 is SGHAT and CDR2 FQNNGV. The CDR3 loop reads CASSFSLESYEQYV. As DNA, the CDR3 is TGTGCCAGCAGCTTCTCACTAGAGTCCTACGAGCAGTACGTC.

The rearrangement joins TRBV4-3 to TRBJ2-5; 7 positions agree with TRBD2. The CDR3 length is 16 residues. Trimming took 0 bases from V and 2 from J; bases not matched to a gene: 6. Germline V gene lookup returns CDR1 LGHNA and CDR2 YSLEER. DNA for the CDR3: TGCGCCAGCAGCCAAGAGCTGGGGGGGTTACAAGAGACCCAGTACTTC. This translates into CASSQELGGLQETQYF.

The sample holds a few counts of this clonotype. The rearrangement links TRBV7-2 to TRBJ2-7, with 11 bases that match TRBD2. The CDR3 is 19 residues long. Trimming removed 1 base from V and 6 bases from J; junction bases left unmatched: 17. Looked up from germline, CDR1 is SGHTA and CDR2 is FQGNSA. CDR3 coding DNA: TGTGCCAGCAGCTTAGTAGGGAGGCTAGCGGGAGGTTCCCTTGGCGAGCAGTACTTC. Translated: CASSLVGRLAGGSLGEQYF.

This clonotype was found a few times. This chain uses TRBV4-3 with TRBJ2-5; 9 nucleotides align to TRBD2. Unmatched junction bases numbered 19, after V lost 3 bases and J lost 2 bases. Per the germline V gene, CDR1 is LGHNA and CDR2 is YSLEER. CDR3 length equals 20 residues. In DNA, the CDR3 is TGCGCCAGCAGCCATTCCTACGGCAGGGGAATAGCGGGAGTACAAGAGACCCAGTACTTC. Its protein product is CASSHSYGRGIAGVQETQYF.

In this sample, this clonotype turned up many times. The rearrangement uses TRBV11-2 and TRBJ1-1; a possible D gene is TRBD1 (5 bases). CDR1 is SGHAT and CDR2 is FQNNGV in the germline V gene. V gave up 1 base and J gave up 5 bases, with 8 bases separating them. The CDR3 consists of 13 residues. The CDR3 loop is CASSLARGTEAFF. CDR3 sequence (DNA): TGTGCCAGCAGCTTAGCACGGGGGACTGAAGCTTTCTTT. The variable domain in full, completed from reference TRBV11-2 and TRBJ1-1, reads EAGVAQSPRYKIIEKRQSVAFWCNPISGHATLYWYQQILGQGPKLLIQFQNNGVVDDSQLPKDRFSAERLKGVDSTLKIQPAKLEDSAVYLCASSLARGTEAFFGQGTRLTVV.

The chain is built from TRBV2 and TRBJ2-1; D not resolved. Germline values: CDR1 SNHLY, CDR2 FYNNEI. CDR3 length equals 13 residues. Trimming removed 7 bases at V and 5 bases at J, with 12 bases between. The CDR3 nucleotides read TGTGCCAGCACCGTCGGCGCAAACAATGAGCAGTTCTTC. This translates into CASTVGANNEQFF.

The chain joins TRBV7-3 to TRBJ2-2, with a possible D match to TRBD2 (6 bases). The CDR3 consists of 14 residues. Per the germline V gene, CDR1 is SGHTA and CDR2 is FQGTGA. Trimming removed 6 bases at V and 5 bases at J, with 13 bases between. The CDR3 DNA reads TGTGCCAGCAGTCATAGGCGGGAAACCGGGGAGCTGTTTTTT. Protein sequence: CASSHRRETGELFF.

In this sample, this clonotype turned up a few times. The chain recombines TRBV20-1 with TRBJ1-1, with D hard to call. The CDR3 consists of 13 residues. The germline V and J ends were trimmed by 7 bases and 0 bases, with 12 bases remaining between them. Germline loops: CDR1 DFQATT, CDR2 SNEGSKA (reference sequence). CDR3 residues: CSGRGILNTEAFF. In nucleotides, the CDR3 is TGCAGTGGTCGGGGAATACTGAACACTGAAGCTTTCTTT.

This clonotype was seen only a few times. V usage is TRBV12-3 or TRBV12-4 and J usage is TRBJ2-3; D gene uncertain. The CDR3 spans 15 residues. The V end was cut by 6 bases, the J end by 0 bases, with 13 bases between. The CDR3 loop reads CASSPTNASTDTQYF. In DNA, the CDR3 is TGTGCCAGCAGCCCTACTAACGCGAGCACAGATACGCAGTATTTT.

This clonotype was detected only a few times. The J gene is TRBJ2-7, the V gene TRBV6-1; possibly TRBD1 for D (6 bases). The CDR3 is 16 amino acids. Trimming left V 5 bases short and J 12 bases short, with 29 bases between. Germline-derived CDR1 and CDR2 are MNHNS and SASEGT. Here the CDR3 reads CASSPLRGQNPQGLYF. The CDR3 nucleotides read TGTGCCAGCAGTCCCCTCCGAGGACAGAACCCCCAAGGGCTGTACTTC.

This clonotype was picked up a small number of times. The gene calls are TRBV6-2 or TRBV6-3 and TRBJ2-4; a possible D gene is TRBD1 (5 bases). CDR3 length equals 14 residues. Germline CDR1 and CDR2: MNHEY and SVGEGT. Trimming took off 6 bases at V and 0 bases at J, with 9 bases between the two ends. The CDR3: CASRRRVAKNIQYF. The CDR3, as DNA: TGTGCCAGCAGGCGCAGGGTAGCCAAAAACATTCAGTACTTC.

The chain couples TRBV7-9 to TRBJ2-1; 9 positions agree with TRBD2. The germline V gene encodes CDR1 SEHNR and CDR2 FQNEAQ (reference sequence). V was clipped by 1 base and J by 8 bases; unmatched bases: 6. The CDR3 has 15 residues. The CDR3 is CASSLGASGTDEQFF. For the CDR3, the DNA is TGTGCCAGCAGCTTAGGGGCTAGCGGGACGGATGAGCAGTTCTTC. Full variable domain (remainder filled in from reference TRBV7-9 and TRBJ2-1): DTGVSQNPRHKITKRGQNVTFRCDPISEHNRLYWYRQTLGQGPEFLTYFQNEAQLEKSRLLSDRFSAERPKGSFSTLEIQRTEQGDSAMYLCASSLGASGTDEQFFGPGTRLTVL.

The sample holds a few counts of this clonotype. The chain couples TRBV7-2 to TRBJ1-1; D call uncertain. With 4 bases removed from V and 4 bases from J, the gap between germline ends came to 13 bases. The length of the CDR3 is 14 residues. Looked up from germline, CDR1 is SGHTA and CDR2 is FQGNSA. Here the CDR3 DNA reads TGTGCCAGCAGCTCAAAGGACGGTGGCACTGAAGCTTTCTTT. It specifies CASSSKDGGTEAFF.

The chain has TRBV6-2 or TRBV6-3 and TRBJ2-7; D is perhaps TRBD1 or TRBD2 (5 bases each). The CDR3 contains 15 residues. Trimming removed 4 bases from V and 0 bases from J, with 13 bases in between. Germline V gene sequence: CDR1 MNHEY, CDR2 SVGEGT. The CDR3 DNA reads as TGTGCCAGCAGTTTTTTGGGGGATAACTCCTACGAGCAGTACTTC. Translating gives CASSFLGDNSYEQYF.

This clonotype was counted a few times. The chain has TRBV14 and TRBJ2-5; perhaps TRBD2 as D (6 bases). Per germline, CDR1 SGHDN and CDR2 FVKESK. The CDR3 has 16 amino acids. Trimming removed 4 bases from V and 2 bases from J, with 17 bases in between. As DNA, the CDR3 is TGTGCCAGCAGCCCTCACTACTCTAGCGAACAAGAGACCCAGTACTTC. As protein: CASSPHYSSEQETQYF.

This clonotype was detected once. The chain carries TRBV12-5 and TRBJ2-7; D ambiguous. V lost 1 base, J lost 4 bases, and 2 bases lay in between. The germline gives CDR1 LGHNT, CDR2 FRNRAP. CDR3 size: 11 residues. The CDR3: CASGLGYEQYV. In DNA, the CDR3 is TGTGCTAGTGGTTTGGGTTACGAGCAGTACGTC.

The gene calls are TRBV6-1 and TRBJ2-5, with D hard to call. The CDR3 has 16 amino acids. Germline V gene lookup returns CDR1 MNHNS and CDR2 SASEGT. Trimming took 7 bases from V and 0 from J, leaving 18 bases between them. The CDR3: CASTNSATRDQETQYF. The CDR3 DNA sequence: TGTGCCAGCACCAACTCTGCGACCCGGGACCAAGAGACCCAGTACTTC.

This clonotype was counted ten times or more. V usage is TRBV7-2 and J usage is TRBJ2-1; D is unclear. The V and J ends lost 5 bases and 2 bases respectively, with 13 bases between them. The CDR3 contains 15 residues. CDR1 is SGHTA and CDR2 is FQGNSA in the germline V gene. The CDR3: CASSDDWRTYNEQFF. The CDR3 DNA reads as TGTGCCAGCAGCGACGACTGGCGGACCTACAATGAGCAGTTCTTC.

The chain recombines TRBV12-3 or TRBV12-4 with TRBJ2-4; the D is unclear. The germline V and J ends were trimmed by 2 bases and 4 bases, with 12 bases remaining between them. The CDR3 length is 15 residues. This CDR3 reads CASSLSPSLKNIQYF. The CDR3 nucleotides are TGTGCCAGCAGTTTATCACCGTCGCTAAAAAACATTCAGTACTTC.

The CDR3 region is CSATGASGFTDTQYF. In DNA, the CDR3 is TGCAGTGCCACCGGGGCTAGCGGGTTCACAGATACGCAGTATTTT. The chain combines TRBV20-1 with TRBJ2-3; 8 nucleotides line up with TRBD2. V dropped 6 bases and J dropped 2; count of bases not matched to a gene: 10. The germline V gene has CDR1 DFQATT and CDR2 SNEGSKA (reference sequence). The CDR3 runs 15 residues.

J is TRBJ2-3 and V is TRBV28, with D perhaps TRBD1 (6 bases). CDR1 is MDHEN, CDR2 SYDVKM, per germline. With 8 bases removed from V and 5 bases from J, the gap between germline ends came to 17 bases. CDR3 size: 14 residues. The DNA for the CDR3 is TGTGCCAGCGGCCGTACAGGGAGTGAAGATACGCAGTATTTT. Amino acids: CASGRTGSEDTQYF.

This clonotype occurred a few times. The gene calls are TRBV7-2 and TRBJ1-3, with TRBD1 as a possible D gene (5 bases). With 5 bases removed from V and 4 bases from J, the gap between germline ends came to 15 bases. This CDR3 contains 15 residues. Germline CDR1 reads SGHTA; CDR2 reads FQGNSA. The CDR3 region is CASSRGPGAGNTIYF. DNA for the CDR3: TGTGCCAGCAGCCGAGGGCCCGGGGCAGGAAACACCATATATTTT.

The chain combines TRBV20-1 with TRBJ2-1; 7 nucleotides agree with TRBD2. CDR1 and CDR2 (germline): DFQATT, SNEGSKA (reference sequence). With V trimmed by 3 bases and J by 7 bases, 3 bases remained unmatched. The CDR3 has 12 amino acids. CDR3: CSASGRKNEQFF. The CDR3 coding sequence is TGCAGTGCTAGCGGGAGGAAGAATGAGCAGTTCTTC.

Only a few counts were recorded for this clonotype. This chain links TRBV7-2 with TRBJ2-3; D remains ambiguous. The length of the CDR3 is 14 residues. Germline CDR1 is SGHTA and CDR2 is FQGNSA. V was clipped by 4 bases and J by 1 base, with 9 bases between them. CDR3: CASSSDPGTDTQYF. The CDR3 DNA sequence: TGTGCCAGCAGCTCAGATCCGGGCACAGATACGCAGTATTTT.

This clonotype was counted only a few times. Compared with germline, one end of the junction differs, possibly owing to a read error. This chain connects TRBV4-1 to TRBJ2-7; D possibly corresponds to TRBD2 (5 bases). Germline V gene sequence: CDR1 MGHRA, CDR2 YSYEKL. The CDR3 length is 12 residues. As DNA, the CDR3 is TGCGCCAGCAGCCCTAGGACTTCAGTATTCGTTTTC. Translation gives CASSPRTSVFVF.

This CDR3 is CSTYGGDRDRYGYTF. In DNA, the CDR3 is TGCAGCACGTACGGCGGGGACAGGGATAGGTATGGCTACACCTTC. The chain recombines TRBV29-1 with TRBJ1-2; 9 nucleotides agree with TRBD1. V lost 8 bases, J lost 5 bases, and 15 bases stayed unmatched. Per germline, CDR1 SQVTM and CDR2 ANQGSEA. This CDR3 spans 15 amino acids.